This TCR beta chain was sequenced in a study of tumor-infiltrating lymphocytes in primary liver carcinoma. TCR beta cDNA came from approximately 0.55 ug total RNA, primed with a constant-region primer. Three nested multiplex PCR rounds of slightly modified ARM-PCR generated TCR beta libraries. Use of TRBV1-TRBV30 forward primers with a C-beta reverse primer characterized the first two PCR rounds, which lasted around 9 cycles each. One entry per CDR3 protein, called by TCRdb with MiXCR from the multiplex PCR reads. This table has fewer than 70,000 distinct CDR3 sequences, 65% to 80% appearing once. Both RNA and DNA were isolated together from approximately 20-30 mg of bulk tissue that had not been sorted. Tumor samples were assessed, and every one had over 85% viable tumor cells. This CDR3 comprises 13 residues. Trimming pared 4 bases from V and 11 bases from J, leaving 16 bases between. Germline V lookup: CDR1 SGHDN, CDR2 FVKESK.

Sequencing input: liver tumor tissue from sampling region 2. Stated subset: tumor region T2, inferior pole. V and J are TRBV14 and TRBJ2-3; D not certain. The sequence was obtained from a middle-aged man with primary liver carcinoma and hepatitis B virus infection. The CDR3 spells CASSRGYTYMQYF. The CDR3 nucleotides are TGTGCCAGCAGCCGAGGATACACATATATGCAGTATTTT.